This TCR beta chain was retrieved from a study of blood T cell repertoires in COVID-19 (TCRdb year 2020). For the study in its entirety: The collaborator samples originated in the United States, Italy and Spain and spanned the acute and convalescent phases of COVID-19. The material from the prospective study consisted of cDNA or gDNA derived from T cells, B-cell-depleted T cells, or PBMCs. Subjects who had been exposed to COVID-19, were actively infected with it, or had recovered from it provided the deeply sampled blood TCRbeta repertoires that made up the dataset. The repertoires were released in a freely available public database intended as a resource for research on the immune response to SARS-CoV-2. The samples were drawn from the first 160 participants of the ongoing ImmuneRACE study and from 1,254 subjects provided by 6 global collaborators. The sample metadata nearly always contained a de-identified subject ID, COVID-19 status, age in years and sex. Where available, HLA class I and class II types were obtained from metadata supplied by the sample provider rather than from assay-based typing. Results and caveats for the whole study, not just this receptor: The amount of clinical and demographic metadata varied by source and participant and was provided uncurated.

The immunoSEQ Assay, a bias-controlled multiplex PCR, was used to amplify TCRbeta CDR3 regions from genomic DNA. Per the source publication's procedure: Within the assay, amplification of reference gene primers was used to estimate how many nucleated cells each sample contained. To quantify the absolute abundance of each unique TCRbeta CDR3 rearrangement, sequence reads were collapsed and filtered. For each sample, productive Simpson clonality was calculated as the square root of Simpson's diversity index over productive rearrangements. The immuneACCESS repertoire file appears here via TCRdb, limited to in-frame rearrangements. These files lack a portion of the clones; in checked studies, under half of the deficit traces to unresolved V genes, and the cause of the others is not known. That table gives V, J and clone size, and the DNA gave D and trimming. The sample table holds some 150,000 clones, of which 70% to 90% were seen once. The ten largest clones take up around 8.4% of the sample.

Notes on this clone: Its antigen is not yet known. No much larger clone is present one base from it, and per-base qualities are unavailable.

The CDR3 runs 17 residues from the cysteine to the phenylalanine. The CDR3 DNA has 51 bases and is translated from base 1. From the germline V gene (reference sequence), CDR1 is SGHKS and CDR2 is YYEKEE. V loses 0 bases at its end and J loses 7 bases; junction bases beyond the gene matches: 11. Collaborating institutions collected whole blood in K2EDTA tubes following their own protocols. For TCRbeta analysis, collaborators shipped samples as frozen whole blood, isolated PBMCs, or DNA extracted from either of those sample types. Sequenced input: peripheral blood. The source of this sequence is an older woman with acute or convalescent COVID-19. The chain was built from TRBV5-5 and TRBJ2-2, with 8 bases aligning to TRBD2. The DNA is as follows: TGTGCCAGCAGCTTGGATCCTGGACTAGCAGTTCTCGGGGAGCTGTTTTTT. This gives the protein CASSLDPGLAVLGELFF.